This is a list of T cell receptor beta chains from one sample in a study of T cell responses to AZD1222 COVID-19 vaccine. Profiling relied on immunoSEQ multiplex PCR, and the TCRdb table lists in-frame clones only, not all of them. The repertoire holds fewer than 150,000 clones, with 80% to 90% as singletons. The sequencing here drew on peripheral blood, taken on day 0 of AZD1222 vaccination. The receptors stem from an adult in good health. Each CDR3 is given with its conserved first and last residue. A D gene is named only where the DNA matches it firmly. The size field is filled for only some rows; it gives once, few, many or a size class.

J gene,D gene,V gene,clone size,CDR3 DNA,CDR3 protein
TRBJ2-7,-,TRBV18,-,TGTGCCAGCTCAGCCGCCCGGGCCTACGAGCAGTACTTC,CASSAARAYEQYF
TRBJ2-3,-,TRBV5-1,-,TGCGCCAGCAGCTTGGGGACTCCGCGGGATACGCAGTATTTT,CASSLGTPRDTQYF
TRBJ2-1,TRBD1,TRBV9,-,TGTGCCAGCAGCGTACGAACCGGGACAGGGTTAGATGAGCAGTTCTTC,CASSVRTGTGLDEQFF
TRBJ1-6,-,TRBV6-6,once,TGTGCCAGCAGTCCTAAGCAGGTTCATAATTCACCCCTCCACTTT,CASSPKQVHNSPLHF
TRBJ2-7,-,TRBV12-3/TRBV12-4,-,TGTGCCAGCAGTCCATCCTACGAGCAGTACTTC,CASSPSYEQYF
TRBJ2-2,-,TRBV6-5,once,TGTGCCAGCAGCCCCGGTGTGGGGAGCACCGGGGAGCTGTTTTTT,CASSPGVGSTGELFF
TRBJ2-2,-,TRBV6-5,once,TGTGCCAGCAAGGGCGACGGGGAGCTGTTTTTT,CASKGDGELFF
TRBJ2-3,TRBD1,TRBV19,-,TGTGCCACCGTGAATTGGGGACAGGGGGAAGGGGATACGCAGTATTTT,CATVNWGQGEGDTQYF
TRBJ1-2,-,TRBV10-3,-,TGTGCCATCAGTGAGACCCGGGTCTCCGGCTACACCTTC,CAISETRVSGYTF
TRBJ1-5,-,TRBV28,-,TGTGCCAGCAGTCTTAAGGCACCCCATCAGCCCCAGCATTTT,CASSLKAPHQPQHF
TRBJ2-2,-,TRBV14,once,TGTGCCAGCAGCCCCCAGCGGCAGGGTGTCTCTACGAAGACCGGGGAGCTGTTTTTT,CASSPQRQGVSTKTGELFF
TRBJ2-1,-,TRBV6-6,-,TGTGCCAGCAGTCCACTGGACGTAGAACTGACCATACACAATGAGCAGTTCTTC,CASSPLDVELTIHNEQFF
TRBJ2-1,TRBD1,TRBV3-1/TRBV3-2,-,TGTGCCAGCAGCCAAGCACGGACAGGAGAGCAGTTCTTC,CASSQARTGEQFF
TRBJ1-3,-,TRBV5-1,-,TGCGCCAGCAGCTCACAGGGTCCTGGAAACACCATATATTTT,CASSSQGPGNTIYF
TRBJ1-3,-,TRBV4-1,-,TGCGCCAGCAGCCAACTCCCGAGCTCTGGAAACACCATATATTTT,CASSQLPSSGNTIYF
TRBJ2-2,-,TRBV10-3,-,TGTGCCATCAGGGGAATAGAGACCGGGGAGCTGTTTTTT,CAIRGIETGELFF
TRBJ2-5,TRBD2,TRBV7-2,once,TGTGCCAGCAGCTCCGGACTAGCGGGAGGGAGTAAGACCCAGTACTTC,CASSSGLAGGSKTQYF
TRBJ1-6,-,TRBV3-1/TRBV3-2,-,TGTGCCAGCAGCCAATTGGTCTATAATTCACCCCTCCACTTT,CASSQLVYNSPLHF
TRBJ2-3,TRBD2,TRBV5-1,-,TGCGCCAGCACCCCTCTAGGGTATAGCGGGGGGCTGTCCACAGATACGCAGTATTTT,CASTPLGYSGGLSTDTQYF
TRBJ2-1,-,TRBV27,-,TGTGCCAGCAGTGGGTGGGTCCAGGGCTACAATGAGCAGTTCTTC,CASSGWVQGYNEQFF
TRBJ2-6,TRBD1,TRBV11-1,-,TGTGCCAGCAGCCGGACAGGGCAATCTGGGGCCAACGTCCTGACTTTC,CASSRTGQSGANVLTF
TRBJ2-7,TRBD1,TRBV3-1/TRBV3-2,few,TGTGCCAGCAGCCATGGGACAGGGGGGTCCGAGCAGTACTTC,CASSHGTGGSEQYF
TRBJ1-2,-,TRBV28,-,TGTGCCAGCAGTTTAGAGTTAGCTAACTATGGCTACACCTTC,CASSLELANYGYTF
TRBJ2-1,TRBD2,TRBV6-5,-,TGTGCCAGCAGTTACTCCTTGATAGCGGGAGGAGTGCAGTTCTTC,CASSYSLIAGGVQFF